The clone carrying this T cell receptor (beta chain) was counted only a few times. The data were taken from a study of cytomegalovirus exposure and HLA in healthy donors. The PCR contained 60 Vbeta and 13 Jbeta primers. Produced via immunoSEQ multiplex PCR; TCRdb's table is partial and in-frame only. The sample holds 100,000 to 150,000 clones; more than 75% are singletons and the top ten take 3.6%. Trimming removed 4 bases from V and 8 bases from J; junction bases left unmatched: 14. Germline V gene lookup returns CDR1 SGHRS and CDR2 YFSETQ. The CDR3 has 17 amino acids. Input material: PBMCs. This chain uses TRBV5-1 with TRBJ1-4; 10 bases are a match to TRBD1. The receptor was derived from a middle-aged man in good health and CMV-seronegative. The CDR3 here is CASSNGAGQGIVEKLFF. The CDR3 coding sequence is TGCGCCAGCAGCAATGGCGCGGGACAGGGGATCGTGGAAAAACTGTTTTTT.